This T cell receptor beta chain was sequenced during a study of OX40 agonist ivuxolimab in advanced cancers. Study context: The patients received ivuxolimab by intravenous route every 2 weeks at 0.01 to 10 mg/kg. Two cutaneous melanoma patients and one hepatocellular carcinoma patient, three in all, had partial responses.

Assay: immunoSEQ multiplex PCR; the TCRdb copy retains only in-frame clones and omits some. The data show under 85,000 clones, with roughly 87% seen just once and less than 3% held by the top ten. General study points: The average count of expanded clones was higher among CD8+ T cells than among CD4+.

For this clone: No antigen is known for it.

This CDR3 is built from 16 residues. The V gene end was trimmed by 7 bases and the J gene end by 1 base; junction bases not matched to a gene: 8. Germline CDR1 MDHEN, CDR2 SYDVKM. This chain uses TRBV28 with TRBJ2-3; TRBD2 agrees at 10 bases. The source of this sequence is an adult with an advanced solid tumor such as melanoma, head and neck, liver or kidney cancer. The source was CD4+ or CD8+ T cells sorted from blood, collected in a trial of the OX40 agonist ivuxolimab. The CDR3 sequence: CASIPSGTSGTDTQYF. The DNA for the CDR3 is TGTGCCAGCATCCCATCCGGGACTAGCGGCACAGATACGCAGTATTTT.